These 14 T cell receptor beta chains were sequenced from one sample in a study of Tregs in tolerant kidney transplant recipients. Produced via immunoSEQ multiplex PCR; TCRdb's table is partial and in-frame only. The top ten hold approximately 0.48% of the sample, which has approximately 100,000 clones, approximately 94% seen once. The source material was CD4+ T cells from blood, sampled before the transplant. The receptors come from a human donor who received a combined kidney and bone marrow transplant.

The genes are TRBV5-5 and TRBJ2-1; 10 positions match TRBD2. The V gene's germline CDR1 is SGHKS and CDR2 YYEKEE (reference sequence). CDR3 length: 14 residues. V dropped 5 bases and J dropped 1; count of bases not matched to a gene: 0. In DNA form, the CDR3 reads TGTGCCAGCAGACTAGCGGGATCCTACAATGAGCAGTTCTTC. Translated: CASRLAGSYNEQFF.

CDR3: CASSGGTPDTGELFF. Here the CDR3 DNA reads TGTGCCAGCAGCGGGGGGACTCCTGACACCGGGGAGCTGTTTTTT. This chain joins TRBV9 and TRBJ2-2; D is perhaps TRBD2 (6 bases). Between the trimmed V and J ends, which lost 3 bases and 3 bases, there was a span of 12 bases. Germline values: CDR1 SGDLS, CDR2 YYNGEE. This CDR3 is 15 amino acids long.

Turning to this clone: At one end the junction does not follow the germline gene, possibly because of a read error. This specimen includes other DNA sequences encoding the same CDR3. The chain uses TRBV27 and TRBJ1-6, with a tentative D call TRBD1 (6 bases). This CDR3 has 17 residues. From germline, CDR1 is MNHEY and CDR2 SMNVEV (reference sequence). Here the CDR3 DNA reads TGTGCCAGCAGTCGCCTAACAGGGCCACCGCATAATTCCCCCCTCCACTTT. It codes for CASSRLTGPPHNSPLHF.

The CDR3 DNA follows: TGTGCCATCCCTACGGACAGGCCGAACTCTGGAAACACCATATATTTT. It is translated as CAIPTDRPNSGNTIYF. The J gene is TRBJ1-3, the V gene TRBV2; 7 bases are shared with TRBD1. Germline loops: CDR1 SNHLY, CDR2 FYNNEI. V lost 10 bases to trimming and J lost 0 bases; unmatched junction nucleotides: 12. This CDR3 region has 16 residues.

V is TRBV30 and J is TRBJ1-3, with 9 bases that match TRBD1. This CDR3 region has 15 residues. Germline lookup yields CDR1 GTSNPN and CDR2 SVGIG (reference sequence). The V gene end was trimmed by 1 base and the J gene end by 8 bases; junction bases not matched to a gene: 9. The CDR3 sequence: CAWSGQGGLGDTIYF. CDR3 nucleotides: TGTGCCTGGAGTGGACAGGGGGGTCTGGGAGACACCATATATTTT.

The rearrangement links TRBV5-8 to TRBJ2-7; TRBD1 matches at 7 bases. CDR3 length: 16 amino acids. Trimming cost V 1 base and J 3 bases; bases outside gene matches: 10. The V gene's germline CDR1 is SGHTS and CDR2 YDEGEE. This CDR3 reads CASSLLETGHLYEQYF. The CDR3 bases are TGTGCCAGCAGCTTGCTTGAGACAGGGCACCTCTACGAGCAGTACTTC.

The chain carries TRBV18 and TRBJ2-7, with D maybe TRBD1 (6 bases). The CDR3 runs to 15 residues. The germline V gene encodes CDR1 KGHSH and CDR2 LQKENI. The V end was cut by 1 base, the J end by 2 bases, with 12 bases between. The chain's CDR3 is CASSPRSGQTYEQYF. As DNA, the CDR3 is TGTGCCAGCTCACCACGATCGGGACAAACCTACGAGCAGTACTTC.

This chain links TRBV2 with TRBJ2-5; tentatively, D is TRBD1 (6 bases). Germline V CDR1 and CDR2: SNHLY, FYNNEI. Trimming took 4 bases from V and 0 from J, leaving 6 bases between them. The CDR3 consists of 13 residues. DNA for the CDR3: TGTGCCAGCAGTGGGGACAACCAAGAGACCCAGTACTTC. This codes for CASSGDNQETQYF. The whole variable domain, filled in from reference TRBV2 and TRBJ2-5, reads EPEVTQTPSHQVTQMGQEVILRCVPISNHLYFYWYRQILGQKVEFLVSFYNNEISEKSEIFDDQFSVERPDGSNFTLKIRSTKLEDSAMYFCASSGDNQETQYFGPGTRLLVL.

The count of this clone is one. J is TRBJ2-2 and V is TRBV5-1, with a weak D call TRBD2 (5 bases). Trimming removed 0 bases at V and 7 bases at J, with 10 bases between. Germline V gives CDR1 SGHRS, CDR2 YFSETQ. The length of the CDR3 is 14 residues. CDR3 amino acids: CASSLASGSGELFF. In DNA form, the CDR3 reads TGCGCCAGCAGCTTGGCCAGCGGAAGCGGGGAGCTGTTTTTT.

V and J are TRBV12-5 and TRBJ2-5, with 10 bases that match TRBD2. Germline assignment: CDR1 LGHNT and CDR2 FRNRAP. The CDR3 totals 14 residues. Unmatched junction bases numbered 5, after V lost 5 bases and J lost 5 bases. The DNA for the CDR3 is TGTGCTAGTGGTAGCGGGAGGGCCGCGGAGACCCAGTACTTC. This translates into CASGSGRAAETQYF.

The chain combines TRBV9 with TRBJ2-3, with D perhaps matching TRBD2 (6 bases). V lost 0 bases and J lost 7, with 12 bases in between. This CDR3 spans 14 amino acids. Germline V gene sequence: CDR1 SGDLS, CDR2 YYNGEE. The CDR3, as DNA: TGTGCCAGCAGCGTAGCGGGAGTGTTAAATACGCAGTATTTT. Residues: CASSVAGVLNTQYF.

V usage is TRBV19 and J usage is TRBJ2-7; 7 bases align to TRBD1. The V and J ends lost 5 bases and 2 bases, in that order; junction bases with no gene match: 6. CDR1 and CDR2 (germline): LNHDA, SQIVND (reference sequence). The CDR3 runs 14 residues. The CDR3 here is CASSGTAFTYEQYF. In nucleotides, the CDR3 is TGTGCCAGTAGTGGGACAGCCTTTACCTACGAGCAGTACTTC. Drawing the rest from reference TRBV19 and TRBJ2-7, the complete variable domain is DGGITQSPKYLFRKEGQNVTLSCEQNLNHDAMYWYRQDPGQGLRLIYYSQIVNDFQKGDIAEGYSVSREKKESFPLTVTSAQKNPTAFYLCASSGTAFTYEQYFGPGTRLTVT.

The chain is built from TRBV5-6 and TRBJ1-3; tentative D call: TRBD1 (5 bases). The CDR3 sequence is 13 residues long. V lost 4 bases and J 4 bases, leaving 9 bases between the germline ends. Germline values: CDR1 SGHDT, CDR2 YYEEEE. The CDR3 loop reads CASSTTGGNTIYF. DNA of the CDR3: TGTGCCAGCAGCACCACAGGAGGAAACACCATATATTTT.

V is TRBV5-1 and J is TRBJ2-3; TRBD2 aligns across 12 bases. The germline V gene encodes CDR1 SGHRS and CDR2 YFSETQ. The CDR3 runs 17 residues. J was trimmed by 2 bases and V by 4 bases; bases with no gene match: 8. CDR3 sequence reads: CASSRKTSGSFTDTQYF. The CDR3 DNA follows: TGCGCCAGCAGCCGAAAGACTAGCGGGAGTTTCACAGATACGCAGTATTTT.